The next 30 T cell receptor beta chains were all read from a single sample in a study of glioma-infiltrating T cells. TCR alpha and beta CDR3 regions were amplified from RNA using iRepertoire nested multiplex PCR. TCRdb passed the multiplex PCR reads through MiXCR, listing each CDR3 protein once. The profile shows about 410,000 distinct CDR3 sequences, around 38% of them singletons. The sequenced sample was glioma tissue, nonneoplastic brain tissue, or PBMCs (not recorded which). All receptors derive from a human donor with low-grade glioma or glioblastoma, undergoing nonglioma brain surgery, or in good health (not recorded which).

Worth noting for this clonotype: A read error may be the cause here, since a much bigger clone is one base away. The chain joins TRBV15 to TRBJ1-5; D possibly corresponds to TRBD1 (5 bases). The CDR3 spans 20 residues. The germline CDR1 and CDR2 sequences are LNHNV and YYDKDF (reference sequence). CDR3 nucleotide sequence: TGTGCCGCCAGCAGAGTGAATAAACGGGGACTGCTTTTCCCAAATCAGCCCCAGCATTTT. Translating gives CAASRVNKRGLLFPNQPQHF.

This clonotype was picked up many times. The chain couples TRBV7-9 to TRBJ2-3; TRBD2 aligns across 7 bases. Germline CDR1 is SEHNR and CDR2 is FQNEAQ (reference sequence). V was pared by 1 base and J by 2 bases, with 12 bases of the junction left unmatched. CDR3 size: 18 residues. In DNA form, the CDR3 reads TGTGCCAGCAGCTTAGGATTCGGGGACTACTACACCACAGATACGCAGTATTTT. Protein product: CASSLGFGDYYTTDTQYF. The whole variable domain, filled in from reference TRBV7-9 and TRBJ2-3, reads DTGVSQNPRHKITKRGQNVTFRCDPISEHNRLYWYRQTLGQGPEFLTYFQNEAQLEKSRLLSDRFSAERPKGSFSTLEIQRTEQGDSAMYLCASSLGFGDYYTTDTQYFGPGTRLTVL.

This clonotype was seen ten or more times. The V call is TRBV27, the J call TRBJ1-4; perhaps TRBD1 as D (6 bases). In germline, CDR1 is MNHEY, CDR2 SMNVEV (reference sequence). Trimming removed 2 bases at V and 7 bases at J, with 11 bases between. This CDR3 region has 14 residues. The CDR3 loop is CASSLVGAGEKLFF. The CDR3 nucleotides read TGTGCCAGCAGTTTAGTGGGGGCCGGTGAAAAACTGTTTTTT.

A note on this clonotype: One base away lies a much larger clone, so this may be a sequencing read error. V and J are TRBV20-1 and TRBJ2-3; D is perhaps TRBD1 (5 bases). The germline V and J ends were trimmed by 6 bases and 7 bases, with 20 bases remaining between them. The CDR3 loop spans 14 amino acids. Germline CDR1 and CDR2: DFQATT and SNEGSKA (reference sequence). This CDR3 reads CSASKGNLANTQYF. For the CDR3, the DNA is TGCAGTGCCTCGAAGGGGAATTTAGCAAATACGCAGTATTTT.

The V and J genes are TRBV12-3 or TRBV12-4 and TRBJ2-3, with D possibly being TRBD1 or TRBD2 (5 bases each). The CDR3 length is 14 residues. V was pared by 6 bases and J by 0 bases, with 10 bases between. The CDR3 loop is CASSRDASTDTQYF. DNA for the CDR3: TGTGCCAGCAGCAGGGACGCCAGCACAGATACGCAGTATTTT.

As for this clonotype: At one end, the junction sequence differs from germline, possibly due to a read error. The chain joins TRBV6-1 to TRBJ2-1, with TRBD2 as a possible D gene (6 bases). This CDR3 region has 14 residues. Germline assignment: CDR1 MNHNS and CDR2 SASEGT. CDR3 protein: CASSGSRAYNEEFF. CDR3 DNA: TGTGCCAGCAGCGGGAGCCGAGCCTACAATGAGGAGTTCTTC.

This clonotype appeared many times. The V call is TRBV15, the J call TRBJ1-1; D possibly corresponds to TRBD1 (6 bases). The V and J ends lost 9 bases and 5 bases respectively, with 19 bases between them. Germline V lookup: CDR1 LNHNV, CDR2 YYDKDF (reference sequence). The CDR3 loop spans 14 amino acids. DNA of the CDR3: TGTGCCACTGGATACGGGCTTACAGGGACTGAAGCTTTCTTT. Protein: CATGYGLTGTEAFF.

The V gene is TRBV4-2, the J gene TRBJ1-5, with D tentatively TRBD1 (5 bases). With 0 bases removed from V and 5 bases from J, the gap between germline ends came to 8 bases. The CDR3 is 14 amino acids. Germline loops: CDR1 LGHNA, CDR2 YNFKEQ. The CDR3 DNA reads as TGTGCCAGCAGCCAAGATTGGGGGGATCAGCCCCAGCATTTT. Residues: CASSQDWGDQPQHF.

The chain joins TRBV5-1 to TRBJ2-5; no clear D. V was shortened by 1 base and J by 2 bases, with 6 bases between the two germline ends. The CDR3 covers 13 residues. CDR1 is SGHRS and CDR2 is YFSETQ in the germline V gene. In nucleotides, the CDR3 is TGCGCCAGCAGCTTGCAAGCACAAGAGACCCAGTACTTC. Encoded protein: CASSLQAQETQYF. The full variable domain, rest sourced from reference TRBV5-1 and TRBJ2-5, is KAGVTQTPRYLIKTRGQQVTLSCSPISGHRSVSWYQQTPGQGLQFLFEYFSETQRNKGNFPGRFSGRQFSNSRSEMNVSTLELGDSALYLCASSLQAQETQYFGPGTRLLVL.

This clonotype was counted a few times. The chain couples TRBV20-1 to TRBJ2-7; 9 bases fit TRBD2. CDR1 DFQATT and CDR2 SNEGSKA come from the germline V gene (reference sequence). The CDR3 is 14 amino acids. J gave up 4 bases and V 4 bases, and 8 bases lay outside the gene matches. CDR3 amino acids: CSATRGGGGYEQYF. CDR3 bases: TGCAGTGCTACCCGCGGGGGGGGCGGGTACGAGCAGTACTTC.

To note about this clonotype: It may be a read error: a sequence one base away is much more abundant. The V gene is TRBV24-1, the J gene TRBJ2-7, with D unresolved. V dropped 8 bases and J dropped 5 bases, with 12 bases sitting between them. CDR3 length equals 12 residues. The germline CDR1 and CDR2 sequences are KGHDR and SFDVKD. The DNA for the CDR3 is TGTGCCACCACTGGAGCAGTCAACGAGCAGTACTTC. Translated: CATTGAVNEQYF.

This clonotype was observed a handful of times. Its ends do not fully match the called genes, so a read error is possible. The gene calls are TRBV19 and TRBJ2-7, with 9 bases aligning to TRBD1. The CDR3 is 14 residues long. CDR1 and CDR2 (germline): LNHDA, SQIVND (reference sequence). The CDR3 region has the DNA TGTGCCAGTAGTATGGGGACAGGGAACTACGTGCAGTACTTC. It translates to CASSMGTGNYVQYF.

This clonotype was detected only once. The rearrangement uses TRBV27 and TRBJ2-1; D perhaps matches TRBD1 (6 bases). The CDR3 length is 15 residues. The V and J ends lost 5 bases and 9 bases respectively, with 20 bases between them. Per germline, CDR1 MNHEY and CDR2 SMNVEV (reference sequence). Written as DNA, the CDR3 is TGTGCCAGCAGTCCTTGGGTACAGGGTCGGGGTGAGCAGTTCTTC. Protein: CASSPWVQGRGEQFF.

This clonotype occurred once. An end of the junction differs from the germline gene, which may be a read error. The V call is TRBV6-6, the J call TRBJ2-2, with 9 bases identical to TRBD2. Germline V gene data show CDR1 as MNHNY and CDR2 as SVGAGI (reference sequence). CDR3 size: 17 residues. In DNA form, the CDR3 reads TGTGCCAGCAGTCCCAGCCCGCTAGCGGGACACACCGGGGAGCTGTTCTTT. Amino acid sequence: CASSPSPLAGHTGELFF.

This chain connects TRBV28 to TRBJ2-5, with 10 positions matching TRBD1. The V gene's germline CDR1 is MDHEN and CDR2 SYDVKM. J gave up 5 bases and V 5 bases, and 17 bases lay outside the gene matches. The CDR3 loop spans 18 amino acids. The DNA for the CDR3 is TGTGCCAGCAGTCCCCCCAAGGAGACAGGGGGCGCCCAGGAGACCCAGTACTTC. This codes for CASSPPKETGGAQETQYF.

Ten or more counts support this clonotype. The chain links TRBV20-1 to TRBJ2-3; a weak D match, TRBD2 (6 bases). The CDR3 is 13 residues long. The germline V and J ends were trimmed by 2 bases and 4 bases, with 10 bases remaining between them. Germline V lookup: CDR1 DFQATT, CDR2 SNEGSKA (reference sequence). The CDR3, as DNA: TGCAGTGCTAGAAATAGACTAGCAGATACGCAGTATTTT. Protein sequence: CSARNRLADTQYF.

As for this clonotype: Possible read error: a much larger clone is one base away. This is likely a read error, given that the CDR3 carries no conserved phenylalanine or tryptophan at its end. This chain connects TRBV6-2 or TRBV6-3 to TRBJ1-5, with a tentative D call TRBD1 (5 bases). Deletions cut 5 bases from V and 2 bases from J, with 10 bases between. The CDR3 spans 14 residues. The germline gives CDR1 MNHEY, CDR2 SVGEGT. The CDR3: CASSRDWGNQPQHS. As DNA, the CDR3 is TGTGCCAGCAGTCGGGACTGGGGCAATCAGCCCCAGCATTCT.

The rearrangement uses TRBV6-6 and TRBJ2-2; perhaps TRBD1 as D (5 bases). The CDR3 is made up of 17 amino acids. The V end was cut by 2 bases, the J end by 4 bases, with 17 bases between. Germline lookup yields CDR1 MNHNY and CDR2 SVGAGI (reference sequence). CDR3 protein: CASSYNAGLRGTGELFF. CDR3 in DNA: TGTGCCAGCAGTTACAACGCAGGGCTTCGAGGCACCGGGGAGCTGTTTTTT.

This clonotype was recorded many times. The chain uses TRBV20-1 and TRBJ2-3, with D uncertain. The CDR3 length is 14 residues. With 6 bases removed from V and 1 base from J, the gap between germline ends came to 14 bases. The germline V gene has CDR1 DFQATT and CDR2 SNEGSKA (reference sequence). The chain's CDR3 is CSALPWRGTDTQYF. For the CDR3, the DNA is TGCAGTGCCCTTCCCTGGCGTGGCACAGATACGCAGTATTTT.

In regard to this clonotype: A clone one base away is much larger, so this may be a read error. The chain combines TRBV20-1 with TRBJ2-7; D ambiguous. Trimming cost V 2 bases and J 3 bases, with 11 bases left between them. Germline lookup yields CDR1 DFQATT and CDR2 SNEGSKA (reference sequence). The CDR3 has 13 amino acids. The CDR3 loop is CSARSGLGYEQYF. Written as DNA, the CDR3 is TGCAGTGCTAGAAGTGGGCTAGGCTACGAGCAGTACTTC.

The chain carries TRBV11-3 and TRBJ2-1; possible D gene TRBD2, 6 bases. Germline assignment: CDR1 SGHNT and CDR2 YENEEA. This CDR3 comprises 12 residues. V was cut by 5 bases and J by 8 bases, with 10 bases left in between. The CDR3 here is CASSPPGDEQFF. CDR3 nucleotide sequence: TGTGCCAGCAGCCCCCCGGGGGATGAGCAGTTCTTC. Full variable domain (outside the CDR3, taken from reference TRBV11-3 and TRBJ2-1): EAGVVQSPRYKIIEKKQPVAFWCNPISGHNTLYWYLQNLGQGPELLIRYENEEAVDDSQLPKDRFSAERLKGVDSTLKIQPAELGDSAVYLCASSPPGDEQFFGPGTRLTVL.

The V gene is TRBV20-1, the J gene TRBJ2-1; the D gene is possibly TRBD2 (5 bases). Germline V gene lookup returns CDR1 DFQATT and CDR2 SNEGSKA (reference sequence). The CDR3 extends over 14 amino acids. Trimming removed 6 bases from V and 0 bases from J, with 12 bases in between. For the CDR3, the DNA is TGCAGTGCCCTAACGGGAAACTCCTACAATGAGCAGTTCTTC. Encoded protein: CSALTGNSYNEQFF.

This clonotype was picked up many times. This rearrangement joins TRBV20-1 to TRBJ2-7, with D perhaps matching TRBD1 or TRBD2 (5 bases each). Trimming stripped 8 bases from V and 6 bases from J, with 14 bases between. The CDR3 contains 11 residues. Germline CDR1 and CDR2: DFQATT and SNEGSKA (reference sequence). The CDR3 reads CSPLGDAEQYF. The CDR3 DNA sequence: TGCAGTCCCTTAGGGGACGCCGAGCAGTACTTC.

Remarks on this clonotype: The junction shows a germline mismatch at one end, possibly a read error. The genes are TRBV2 and TRBJ2-3; D unresolved. There are 12 residues in the CDR3. Germline V gives CDR1 SNHLY, CDR2 FYNNEI. This CDR3 is CASRYTTDRQYF. CDR3 nucleotide sequence: TGTGCCAGCAGATACACCACAGATAGGCAGTATTTT.

V is TRBV28 and J is TRBJ1-1; D not certain. The CDR3 is made up of 16 amino acids. Germline CDR1 is MDHEN and CDR2 is SYDVKM. With 4 bases removed from V and 3 bases from J, the gap between germline ends came to 18 bases. The CDR3 spells CASSSPEPGSYTEAFF. CDR3 DNA sequence: TGTGCCAGCAGTTCCCCTGAGCCCGGCTCCTACACTGAAGCTTTCTTT.

This clonotype was detected ten times or more. The chain links TRBV6-5 to TRBJ2-2; D is unresolved. Trimming pared 2 bases from V and 5 bases from J, leaving 6 bases between. Germline-derived CDR1 and CDR2 are MNHEY and SVGAGI. The CDR3 is 13 residues long. The CDR3 sequence is CASSYVRTGELFF. The CDR3, as DNA: TGTGCCAGCAGTTACGTGAGGACCGGGGAGCTGTTTTTT.

A few counts support this clonotype. The chain is built from TRBV28 and TRBJ2-1, with D possibly being TRBD2 (6 bases). Trimming stripped 4 bases from V and 8 bases from J, with 21 bases between. The germline CDR1 and CDR2 sequences are MDHEN and SYDVKM. CDR3 length: 16 amino acids. CDR3 DNA sequence: TGTGCCAGCAGTTCTTATAGGCAAACTAGCACCTATGAGCAGTTCTTC. Translating it yields CASSSYRQTSTYEQFF.

This rearrangement joins TRBV2 to TRBJ1-4; 9 nucleotides match TRBD1. The CDR3 loop spans 15 amino acids. The J segment lost 6 bases and the V segment lost 5 bases, leaving 7 bases of the junction unmatched. CDR1 SNHLY and CDR2 FYNNEI come from the germline V gene. The chain's CDR3 is CASSSRQGEYEKLFF. Written as DNA, the CDR3 is TGTGCCAGCAGTTCGCGACAGGGGGAGTATGAAAAACTGTTTTTT.

The genes are TRBV14 and TRBJ2-3; the D gene is possibly TRBD2 (6 bases). Germline V lookup: CDR1 SGHDN, CDR2 FVKESK. The CDR3 sequence is 13 residues long. With 3 bases removed from V and 8 bases from J, the gap between germline ends came to 12 bases. For the CDR3, the DNA is TGTGCCAGCAGCCATACCGGGAGTATTACGCAGTATTTT. Amino acid sequence: CASSHTGSITQYF.

This clonotype occurred a few times. V gene TRBV27 combines with J gene TRBJ1-1; D gene uncertain. V dropped 6 bases and J dropped 0 bases, with 11 bases sitting between them. In germline, CDR1 is MNHEY, CDR2 SMNVEV (reference sequence). This CDR3 comprises 14 residues. The CDR3, as DNA: TGTGCCAGCAGCGCCAGGAGCATGAACACTGAAGCTTTCTTT. Amino acid sequence: CASSARSMNTEAFF.